This TCR beta chain emerged from a study of T cell changes during pregnancy in multiple sclerosis. Libraries were prepared by immunoSEQ multiplex PCR; TCRdb keeps only in-frame clonotypes and omits some of them. Here the sample spans 58,000 or so clones, approximately 90% being singletons. This CDR3 is built from 14 residues. Trimming took 5 bases from V and 4 from J, leaving 13 bases between them. CDR1 and CDR2 (germline): SGHTA, FQGTGA. The receptor's source is a female donor in good health, enrolled as a control in a pregnancy study. The V gene is TRBV7-3, the J gene TRBJ2-3; no clear D gene. This sample comprised peripheral blood, obtained in the first trimester of pregnancy. CDR3 sequence reads: CASSRRLPADTQYF. CDR3 sequence (DNA): TGTGCCAGCAGCCGGCGACTCCCAGCAGATACGCAGTATTTT. Full variable domain (outside the CDR3, taken from reference TRBV7-3 and TRBJ2-3): GAGVSQTPSNKVTEKGKYVELRCDPISGHTALYWYRQSLGQGPEFLIYFQGTGAADDSGLPNDRFFAVRPEGSVSTLKIQRTERGDSAVYLCASSRRLPADTQYFGPGTRLTVL.